This TCR beta chain derives from a study of blood T cell repertoires in COVID-19. The table lists this clone with a count of one. The CDR3 sequence is 16 residues long. Germline V gives CDR1 SGDLS, CDR2 YYNGEE. Trimming left V 4 bases short and J 6 bases short, with 22 bases between. Per the original methods: The authors estimated nucleated cell counts from reference gene primer amplification. TCRdb's table, derived via immunoSEQ multiplex PCR, lists solely in-frame clones and lacks some. Clone size and V and J calls were adopted from that table, with D and trimming inferred from the DNA. This table has tens of thousands of clones, approximately 90% appearing once.

This clonotype originated in a woman of 80 years or more with acute or convalescent COVID-19. The rearrangement uses TRBV9 and TRBJ1-2, with a weak D call TRBD1 (5 bases). Sample: peripheral blood. CDR3 protein: CASSSRDTAPRDGYTF. The DNA for the CDR3 is TGTGCCAGCAGCTCGAGAGATACGGCGCCCAGGGATGGCTACACCTTC.